A single sample gave rise to the 13 T cell receptor beta chains below, sequenced in a study of T cells in localized non-small cell lung cancer. Here immunoSEQ multiplex PCR was the method, and the copy in TCRdb shows in-frame clones only, minus some. This table holds 13,000 or so clones, roughly 28% found once. Material: lung tumor tissue, obtained before any cancer treatment. All receptors derive from a female donor of 60 years or more with stage I lung adenocarcinoma.

This clone came up a few times. J is TRBJ1-4 and V is TRBV4-1, with 7 bases matching TRBD1. The germline CDR1 and CDR2 sequences are MGHRA and YSYEKL. After removal of 4 bases from V and 4 bases from J, the junction contained 3 bases not matched to a gene. The CDR3 covers 14 residues. In DNA, the CDR3 is TGCGCCAGCAGCCTTGGACAGGATAATGAAAAACTGTTTTTT. Encoded protein: CASSLGQDNEKLFF.

The rearrangement joins TRBV18 to TRBJ2-5; a weak D match, TRBD1 (6 bases). V was shortened by 6 bases and J by 2 bases, with 13 bases between the two germline ends. From germline, CDR1 is KGHSH and CDR2 LQKENI. The CDR3 is 14 residues long. This CDR3 is CASSRSGVQETQYF. CDR3 in DNA: TGTGCCAGCTCCCGTTCAGGGGTTCAAGAGACCCAGTACTTC.

This clone appeared a few times. The V gene is TRBV4-1, the J gene TRBJ2-3, with D uncertain. Per the germline V gene, CDR1 is MGHRA and CDR2 is YSYEKL. There are 14 residues in the CDR3. Trimming left V 2 bases short and J 0 bases short, with 6 bases between. CDR3 residues: CASSQRLSTDTQYF. DNA for the CDR3: TGCGCCAGCAGCCAACGGTTAAGCACAGATACGCAGTATTTT.

Comments on this clone: The junction and the germline gene differ at one end; a read error may be behind it. J is TRBJ2-7 and V is TRBV4-1, with 7 bases matching TRBD2. The germline gives CDR1 MGHRA, CDR2 YSYEKL. CDR3 length: 16 residues. CDR3 DNA: TGCGCTAGCAGCCAAGCCCCAGCGGGGAGCTCCTACGAGCAGTACTTC. Translation gives CASSQAPAGSSYEQYF.

The genes are TRBV11-3 and TRBJ1-2, with D hard to call. V was trimmed by 1 base and J by 0 bases, leaving 9 bases between them. Looked up from germline, CDR1 is SGHNT and CDR2 is YENEEA. The CDR3 sequence is 15 residues long. The CDR3 DNA reads as TGTGCCAGCAGCTTAGGTGTCAGCGCTAACTATGGCTACACCTTC. It translates to CASSLGVSANYGYTF.

This chain links TRBV19 with TRBJ1-5; D gene ambiguous. The CDR3 runs to 17 residues. CDR1 is LNHDA and CDR2 is SQIVND in the germline V gene (reference sequence). The V and J ends lost 5 bases and 1 base respectively, with 18 bases between them. CDR3 amino acids: CASSEYPAGLSNQPQHF. CDR3 coding DNA: TGTGCCAGTAGTGAATACCCAGCGGGGTTAAGCAATCAGCCCCAGCATTTT.

This rearrangement joins TRBV5-1 to TRBJ2-3, with D uncertain. CDR1 and CDR2 (germline): SGHRS, YFSETQ. CDR3 size: 15 residues. Trimming stripped 0 bases from V and 2 bases from J, with 10 bases between. CDR3 DNA: TGCGCCAGCAGCTTGGGGACCTGGAACACAGATACGCAGTATTTT. Translating it yields CASSLGTWNTDTQYF.

The V call is TRBV9, the J call TRBJ1-1, with 7 positions matching TRBD1. The CDR3 spans 13 residues. With 3 bases clipped from V and 11 bases from J, the junction kept 10 bases outside the gene matches. The germline gives CDR1 SGDLS, CDR2 YYNGEE. CDR3 in DNA: TGTGCCAGCAGCGCGACGGTGGAGGGGGCGGCTTTCTTT. Its translation is CASSATVEGAAFF. Full variable domain (outside the CDR3, taken from reference TRBV9 and TRBJ1-1): DSGVTQTPKHLITATGQRVTLRCSPRSGDLSVYWYQQSLDQGLQFLIQYYNGEERAKGNILERFSAQQFPDLHSELNLSSLELGDSALYFCASSATVEGAAFFGQGTRLTVV.

This clone has just a few counts. The rearrangement uses TRBV14 and TRBJ2-1; no firm D call. Germline assignment: CDR1 SGHDN and CDR2 FVKESK. V was cut by 0 bases and J by 2 bases, with 11 bases left in between. This CDR3 has 16 amino acids. The CDR3 DNA reads TGTGCCAGCAGCCAAGAACCAGCCGCCGCCTACAATGAGCAGTTCTTC. This sequence encodes CASSQEPAAAYNEQFF.

The table lists this clone with many counts. The chain recombines TRBV9 with TRBJ2-3; D is possibly TRBD2 (6 bases). Germline V lookup: CDR1 SGDLS, CDR2 YYNGEE. The CDR3 sequence is 15 residues long. Trimming took off 5 bases at V and 5 bases at J, with 18 bases between the two ends. The CDR3 coding sequence is TGTGCCAGCAGGGGTGGGCGACTAGGAGAAGATACGCAGTATTTT. Translated: CASRGGRLGEDTQYF.

In its sample, this clone was seen a few times. The chain joins TRBV19 to TRBJ1-5, with TRBD1 as a possible D gene (5 bases). The CDR3 totals 15 residues. Germline V gene lookup returns CDR1 LNHDA and CDR2 SQIVND (reference sequence). V lost 4 bases to trimming and J lost 6 bases, with 16 bases between them. CDR3 DNA sequence: TGTGCCAGTAGTAAGGGCAGGGCGGTTAGTCAGCCCCAGCATTTT. It specifies CASSKGRAVSQPQHF. Drawing the rest from reference TRBV19 and TRBJ1-5, the complete variable domain is DGGITQSPKYLFRKEGQNVTLSCEQNLNHDAMYWYRQDPGQGLRLIYYSQIVNDFQKGDIAEGYSVSREKKESFPLTVTSAQKNPTAFYLCASSKGRAVSQPQHFGDGTRLSIL.

The genes are TRBV14 and TRBJ1-3; no firm D call. Germline V gene data show CDR1 as SGHDN and CDR2 as FVKESK. There are 12 residues in the CDR3. The germline V and J ends were trimmed by 4 bases and 10 bases, with 11 bases remaining between them. The CDR3 is CASSPLDITIYF. DNA of the CDR3: TGTGCCAGCAGCCCTTTGGATATTACCATATATTTT.

This clone has more than one count but fewer than ten. The J gene is TRBJ2-1, the V gene TRBV11-3; D might be TRBD2 (6 bases). Deletions cut 5 bases from V and 6 bases from J, with 20 bases between. This CDR3 spans 16 amino acids. Germline loops: CDR1 SGHNT, CDR2 YENEEA. The CDR3 DNA reads TGTGCCAGCAGCATAAGCTTGGGGGAGGAGTCCAATGAGCAGTTCTTC. Translation gives CASSISLGEESNEQFF.